This TCR beta chain was observed in a study of T cell clones after liver transplantation. Overall study results and limits: Circulating graft-donor-reactive CD4 TCRbeta sequences fell significantly post-transplant in most of the 8 subjects.

A remark on this clone: What it recognizes is unknown.

The repertoire was sequenced with immunoSEQ multiplex PCR; TCRdb's copy has only in-frame clones and lacks some. The repertoire holds some 57,000 clones, with 60% to 80% as singletons. This specimen consisted of CD4+ T cells from blood, obtained at the 22-month timepoint. The origin of this receptor is a human patient who received a liver transplant. Some of these T cells may belong to the graft donor.

Here the CDR3 DNA reads TGTGCCAGTAGTCAAGGACTAGGGTTTACAGATACGCAGTATTTT. Encoded protein: CASSQGLGFTDTQYF. The chain has TRBV19 and TRBJ2-3, with 7 bases identical to TRBD2. V was clipped by 5 bases and J by 3 bases; unmatched bases: 8. Germline-derived CDR1 and CDR2 are LNHDA and SQIVND (reference sequence). The CDR3 is 15 residues long.